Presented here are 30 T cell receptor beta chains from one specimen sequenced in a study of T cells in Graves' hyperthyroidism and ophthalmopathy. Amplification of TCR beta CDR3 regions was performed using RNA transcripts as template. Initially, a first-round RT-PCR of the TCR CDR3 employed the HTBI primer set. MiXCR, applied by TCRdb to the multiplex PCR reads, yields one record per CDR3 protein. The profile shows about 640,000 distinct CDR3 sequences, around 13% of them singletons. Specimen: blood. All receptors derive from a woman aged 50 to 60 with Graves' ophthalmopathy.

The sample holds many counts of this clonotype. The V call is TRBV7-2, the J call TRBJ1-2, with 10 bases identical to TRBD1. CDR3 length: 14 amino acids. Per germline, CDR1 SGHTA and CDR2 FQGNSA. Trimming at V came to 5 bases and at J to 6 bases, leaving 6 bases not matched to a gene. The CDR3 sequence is CASSQGQGIHGYTF. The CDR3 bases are TGTGCCAGCAGCCAGGGACAGGGGATTCATGGCTACACCTTC. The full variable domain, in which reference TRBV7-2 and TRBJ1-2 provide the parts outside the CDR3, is GAGVSQSPSNKVTEKGKDVELRCDPISGHTALYWYRQSLGQGLEFLIYFQGNSAPDKSGLPSDRFSAERTGGSVSTLTIQRTQQEDSAVYLCASSQGQGIHGYTFGSGTRLTVV.

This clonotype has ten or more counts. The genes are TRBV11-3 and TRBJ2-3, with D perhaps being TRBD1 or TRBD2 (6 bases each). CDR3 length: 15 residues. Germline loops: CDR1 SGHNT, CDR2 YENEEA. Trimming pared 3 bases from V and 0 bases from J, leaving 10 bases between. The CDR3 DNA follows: TGTGCCAGCAGCTTTACAGGGACTAGCACAGATACGCAGTATTTT. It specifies CASSFTGTSTDTQYF.

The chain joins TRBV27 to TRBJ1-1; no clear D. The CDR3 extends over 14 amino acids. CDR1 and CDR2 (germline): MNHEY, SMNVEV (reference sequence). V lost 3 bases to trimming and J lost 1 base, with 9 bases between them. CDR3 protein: CASSFSGPNTEAFF. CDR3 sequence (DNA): TGTGCCAGCAGTTTCTCCGGCCCGAACACTGAAGCTTTCTTT.

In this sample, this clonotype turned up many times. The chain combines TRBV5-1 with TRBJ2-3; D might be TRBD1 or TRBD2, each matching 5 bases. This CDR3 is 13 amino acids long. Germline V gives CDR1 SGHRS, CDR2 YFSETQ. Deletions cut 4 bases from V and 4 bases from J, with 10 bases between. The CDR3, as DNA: TGCGCCAGCAGCCTGGGGGTTGCAGATACGCAGTATTTT. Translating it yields CASSLGVADTQYF.

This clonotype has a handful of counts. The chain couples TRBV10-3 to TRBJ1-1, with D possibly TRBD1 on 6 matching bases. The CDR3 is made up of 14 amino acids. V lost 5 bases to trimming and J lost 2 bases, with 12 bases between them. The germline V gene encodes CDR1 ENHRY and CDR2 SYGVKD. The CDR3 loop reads CAISTRTENTEAFF. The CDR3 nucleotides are TGTGCCATCAGTACCCGGACAGAAAACACTGAAGCTTTCTTT.

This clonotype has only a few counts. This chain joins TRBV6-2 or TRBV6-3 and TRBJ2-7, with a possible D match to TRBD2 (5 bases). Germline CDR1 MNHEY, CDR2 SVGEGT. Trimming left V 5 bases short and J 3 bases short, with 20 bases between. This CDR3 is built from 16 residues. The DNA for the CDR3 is TGTGCCAGCAGTCGTCGGACTGTACACCCAGACTACGAGCAGTACTTC. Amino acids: CASSRRTVHPDYEQYF.

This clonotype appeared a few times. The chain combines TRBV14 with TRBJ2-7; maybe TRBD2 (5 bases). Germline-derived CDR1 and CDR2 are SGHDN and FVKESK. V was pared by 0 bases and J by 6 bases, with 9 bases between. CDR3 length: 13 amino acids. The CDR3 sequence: CASSQDLRAEQYF. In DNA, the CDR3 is TGTGCCAGCAGCCAAGATTTGAGGGCCGAGCAGTACTTC.

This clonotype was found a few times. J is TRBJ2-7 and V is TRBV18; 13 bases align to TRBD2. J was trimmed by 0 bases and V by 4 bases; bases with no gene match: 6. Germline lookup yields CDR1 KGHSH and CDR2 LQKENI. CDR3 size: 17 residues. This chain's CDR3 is CASSLGTSGINSYEQYF. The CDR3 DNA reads TGTGCCAGCTCACTCGGGACTAGCGGGATCAACTCCTACGAGCAGTACTTC.

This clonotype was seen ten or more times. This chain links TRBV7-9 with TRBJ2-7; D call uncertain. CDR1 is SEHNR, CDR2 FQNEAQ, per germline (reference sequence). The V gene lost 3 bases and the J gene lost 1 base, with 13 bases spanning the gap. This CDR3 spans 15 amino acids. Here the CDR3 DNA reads TGTGCCAGCAGCTTTCGAAAGGCCCCTTCCTACGAGCAGTACTTC. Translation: CASSFRKAPSYEQYF.

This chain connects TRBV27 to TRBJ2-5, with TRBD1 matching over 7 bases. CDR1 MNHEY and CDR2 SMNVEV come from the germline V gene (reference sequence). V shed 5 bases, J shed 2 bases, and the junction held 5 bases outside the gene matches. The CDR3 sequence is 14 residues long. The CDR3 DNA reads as TGTGCCAGCAGTCCCCGGGACAGACAAGAGACCCAGTACTTC. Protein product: CASSPRDRQETQYF.

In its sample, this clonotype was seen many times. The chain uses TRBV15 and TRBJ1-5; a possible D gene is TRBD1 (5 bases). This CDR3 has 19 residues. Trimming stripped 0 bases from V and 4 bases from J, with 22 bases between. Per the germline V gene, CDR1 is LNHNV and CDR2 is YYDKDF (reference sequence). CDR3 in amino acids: CATSRDARGEGGGNQPQHF. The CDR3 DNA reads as TGTGCCACCAGCAGAGATGCGCGGGGGGAAGGAGGCGGAAATCAGCCCCAGCATTTT.

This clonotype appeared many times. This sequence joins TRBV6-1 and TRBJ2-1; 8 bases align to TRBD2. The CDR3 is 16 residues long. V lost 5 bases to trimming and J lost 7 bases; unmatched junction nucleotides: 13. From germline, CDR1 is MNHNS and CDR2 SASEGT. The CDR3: CASSPTGAGAGNEQFF. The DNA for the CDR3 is TGTGCCAGCAGTCCAACGGGAGCGGGAGCGGGAAATGAGCAGTTCTTC.

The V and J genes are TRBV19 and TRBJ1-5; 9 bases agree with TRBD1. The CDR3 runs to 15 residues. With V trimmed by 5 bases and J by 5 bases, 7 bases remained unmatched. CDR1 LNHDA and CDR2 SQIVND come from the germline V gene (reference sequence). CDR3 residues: CASSGRDREHQPQHF. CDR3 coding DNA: TGTGCCAGTAGTGGAAGGGACAGGGAGCATCAGCCCCAGCATTTT.

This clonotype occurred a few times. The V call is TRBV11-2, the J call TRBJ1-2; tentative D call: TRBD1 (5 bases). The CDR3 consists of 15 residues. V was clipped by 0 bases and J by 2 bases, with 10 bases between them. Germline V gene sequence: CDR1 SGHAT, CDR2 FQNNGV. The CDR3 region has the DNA TGTGCCAGCAGCTTAGACAGGGCTTTGAACTATGGCTACACCTTC. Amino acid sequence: CASSLDRALNYGYTF.

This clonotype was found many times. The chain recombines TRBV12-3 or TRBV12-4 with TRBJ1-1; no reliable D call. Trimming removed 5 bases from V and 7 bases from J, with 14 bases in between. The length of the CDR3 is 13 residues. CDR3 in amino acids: CASSGGIGREAFF. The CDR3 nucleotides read TGTGCCAGCAGTGGAGGAATCGGGCGTGAAGCTTTCTTT.

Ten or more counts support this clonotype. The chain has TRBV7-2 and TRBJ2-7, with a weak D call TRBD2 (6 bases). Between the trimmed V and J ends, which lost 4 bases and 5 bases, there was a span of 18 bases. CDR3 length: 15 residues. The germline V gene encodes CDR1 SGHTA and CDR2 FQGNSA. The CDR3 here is CASSSQTSSFNEQYF. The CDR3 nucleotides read TGTGCCAGCAGCTCGCAAACTAGCTCGTTCAACGAGCAGTACTTC.

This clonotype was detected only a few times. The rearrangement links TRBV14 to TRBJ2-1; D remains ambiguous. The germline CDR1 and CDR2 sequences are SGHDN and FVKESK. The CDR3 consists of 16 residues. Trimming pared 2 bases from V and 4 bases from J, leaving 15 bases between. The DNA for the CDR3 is TGTGCCAGCAGCCAAATAAAGATCACACCATACAATGAGCAGTTCTTC. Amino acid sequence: CASSQIKITPYNEQFF.

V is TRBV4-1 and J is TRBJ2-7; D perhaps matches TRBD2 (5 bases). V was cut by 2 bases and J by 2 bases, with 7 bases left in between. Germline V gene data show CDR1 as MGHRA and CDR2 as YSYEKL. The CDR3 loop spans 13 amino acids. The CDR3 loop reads CASSQTSTYEQYF. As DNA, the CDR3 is TGCGCCAGCAGCCAAACTAGTACCTACGAGCAGTACTTC.

CDR3 in DNA: TGTGCCAGCAGACACGGTGGGCCTGGGAGTTCACCCCTCCACTTT. It translates to CASRHGGPGSSPLHF. The rearrangement links TRBV14 to TRBJ1-6; D not resolved. CDR3 length: 15 amino acids. Germline-derived CDR1 and CDR2 are SGHDN and FVKESK. V shed 6 bases and J shed 9 bases, with 18 bases lying between them.

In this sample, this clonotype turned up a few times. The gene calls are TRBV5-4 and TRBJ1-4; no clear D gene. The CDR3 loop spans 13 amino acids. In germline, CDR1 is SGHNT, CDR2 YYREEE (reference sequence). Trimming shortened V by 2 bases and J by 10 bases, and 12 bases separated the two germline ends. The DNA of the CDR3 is TGTGCCAGCAGCTTCCCGGACGCGGGAAAACTGTTTTTT. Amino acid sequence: CASSFPDAGKLFF.

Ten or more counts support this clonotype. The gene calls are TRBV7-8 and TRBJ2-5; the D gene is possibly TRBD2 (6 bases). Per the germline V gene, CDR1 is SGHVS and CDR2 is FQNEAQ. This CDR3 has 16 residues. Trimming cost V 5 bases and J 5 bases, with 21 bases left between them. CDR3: CASSLRRFGRSETQYF. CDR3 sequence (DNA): TGTGCCAGCAGCCTAAGGCGGTTCGGGAGATCGGAGACCCAGTACTTC.

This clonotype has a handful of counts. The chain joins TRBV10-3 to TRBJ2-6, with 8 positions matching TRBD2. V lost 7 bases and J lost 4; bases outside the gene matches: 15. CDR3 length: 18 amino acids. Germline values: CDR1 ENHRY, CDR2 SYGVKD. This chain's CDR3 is CAITPGRDGNAGANVLTF. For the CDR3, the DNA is TGTGCCATCACCCCCGGGAGGGACGGTAACGCGGGGGCCAACGTCCTGACTTTC.

The DNA for the CDR3 is TGCAGCGTTAAAGGGACGAACACCGGGGAGCTGTTTTTT. It specifies CSVKGTNTGELFF. The V gene is TRBV29-1, the J gene TRBJ2-2; D remains ambiguous. Germline V gives CDR1 SQVTM, CDR2 ANQGSEA. The CDR3 length is 13 residues. Trimming shortened V by 5 bases and J by 0 bases, and 7 bases separated the two germline ends.

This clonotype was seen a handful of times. CDR3: CASSQVTGGPFQETQYF. CDR3 nucleotide sequence: TGCGCCAGCAGCCAAGTGACGGGAGGGCCTTTCCAAGAGACCCAGTACTTC. This rearrangement joins TRBV4-1 to TRBJ2-5, with 8 nucleotides matching TRBD2. This CDR3 is 17 amino acids long. CDR1 is MGHRA and CDR2 is YSYEKL in the germline V gene. V lost 1 base and J lost 1; bases outside the gene matches: 8.

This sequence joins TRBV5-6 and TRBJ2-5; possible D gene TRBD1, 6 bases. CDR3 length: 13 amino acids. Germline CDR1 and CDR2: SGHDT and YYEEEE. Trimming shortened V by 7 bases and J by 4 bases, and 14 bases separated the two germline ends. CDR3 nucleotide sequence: TGTGCCAGCGGAAACTCAGGGGTAGAGACCCAGTACTTC. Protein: CASGNSGVETQYF.

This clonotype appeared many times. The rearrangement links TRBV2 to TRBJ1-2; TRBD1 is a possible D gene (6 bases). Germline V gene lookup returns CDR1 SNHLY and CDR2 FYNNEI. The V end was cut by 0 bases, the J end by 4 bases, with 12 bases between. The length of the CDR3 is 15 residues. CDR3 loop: CASSEALRGTYGYTF. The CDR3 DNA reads TGTGCCAGCAGTGAAGCGCTCAGGGGCACCTATGGCTACACCTTC.

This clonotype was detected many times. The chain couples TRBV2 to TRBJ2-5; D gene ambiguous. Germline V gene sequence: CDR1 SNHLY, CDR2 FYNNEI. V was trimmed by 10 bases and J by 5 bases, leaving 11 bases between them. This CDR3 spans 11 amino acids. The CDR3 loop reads CATKGWETQYF. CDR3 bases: TGTGCCACTAAGGGTTGGGAGACCCAGTACTTC.

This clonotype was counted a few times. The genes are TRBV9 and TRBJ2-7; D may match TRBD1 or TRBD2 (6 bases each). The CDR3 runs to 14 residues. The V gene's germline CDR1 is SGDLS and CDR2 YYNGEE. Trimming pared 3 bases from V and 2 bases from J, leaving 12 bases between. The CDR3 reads CASSGSGEAYEQYF. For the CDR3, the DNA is TGTGCCAGCAGCGGGTCAGGGGAGGCCTACGAGCAGTACTTC.

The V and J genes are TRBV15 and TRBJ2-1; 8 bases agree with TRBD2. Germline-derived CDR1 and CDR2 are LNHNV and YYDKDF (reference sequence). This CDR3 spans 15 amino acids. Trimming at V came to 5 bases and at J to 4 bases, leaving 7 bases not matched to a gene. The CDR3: CATSFKRESYNEQFF. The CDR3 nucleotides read TGTGCCACCAGCTTTAAGCGGGAGTCTTACAATGAGCAGTTCTTC.

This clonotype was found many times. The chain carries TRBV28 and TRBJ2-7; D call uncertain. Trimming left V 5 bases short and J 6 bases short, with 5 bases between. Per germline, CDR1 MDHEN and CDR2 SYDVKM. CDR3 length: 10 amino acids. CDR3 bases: TGTGCCAGCAGTGGAAGCGAGCAGTACTTC. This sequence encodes CASSGSEQYF.